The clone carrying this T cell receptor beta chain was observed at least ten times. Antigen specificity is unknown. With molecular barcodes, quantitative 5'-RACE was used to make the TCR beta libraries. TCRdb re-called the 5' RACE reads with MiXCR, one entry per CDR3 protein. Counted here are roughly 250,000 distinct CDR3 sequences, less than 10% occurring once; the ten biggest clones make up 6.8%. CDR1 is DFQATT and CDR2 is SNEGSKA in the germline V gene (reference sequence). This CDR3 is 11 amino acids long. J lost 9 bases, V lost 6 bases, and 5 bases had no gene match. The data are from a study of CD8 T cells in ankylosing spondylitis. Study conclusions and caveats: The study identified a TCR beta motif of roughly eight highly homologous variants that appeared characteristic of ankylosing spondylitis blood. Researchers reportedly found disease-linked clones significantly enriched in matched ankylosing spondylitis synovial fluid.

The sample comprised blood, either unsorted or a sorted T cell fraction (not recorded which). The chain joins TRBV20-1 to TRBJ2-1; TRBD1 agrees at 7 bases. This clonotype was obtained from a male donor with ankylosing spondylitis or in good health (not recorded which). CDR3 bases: TGCAGTGCCCCTAAGGGGGCTGAGCAGTTCTTC. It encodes CSAPKGAEQFF.